One T cell receptor beta chain is described in this entry. Its target is not known. The sample comes from a study of OX40 agonist ivuxolimab in advanced cancers. The overall study: Patients' therapy was ivuxolimab, an antibody that acts as an agonist of OX40 (CD134). Three patients, one with hepatocellular carcinoma and two with cutaneous melanoma, responded partially. Cancers in dose escalation were hepatocellular, melanoma, renal cell and head and neck.

The data were produced by immunoSEQ multiplex PCR, yet TCRdb's version contains in-frame clones alone and is incomplete. The repertoire holds 70,000 or so clones, with 85% as singletons. Overall study results and limits: At 0.1 to 3.0 mg/kg, CD4+ and CD8+ blood T cells expanded clonally by week 6.

V dropped 7 bases and J dropped 4 bases, with 8 bases sitting between them. The germline CDR1 and CDR2 sequences are WNHNN and SYGVQD (reference sequence). The CDR3 is 11 residues long. The V gene is TRBV10-1, the J gene TRBJ2-7; D uncertain. This TCR was recovered from an adult with an advanced solid tumor such as melanoma, head and neck, liver or kidney cancer. The material was CD4+ or CD8+ T cells sorted from blood, obtained in a trial of the OX40 agonist ivuxolimab. The CDR3 loop reads CASTESYEQYF. Written as DNA, the CDR3 is TGCGCCAGCACCGAATCTTACGAGCAGTACTTC.